These 3 T cell receptor beta chains were all obtained from the same sample, sequenced in a study of cytomegalovirus exposure and HLA in healthy donors. 60 Vbeta and 13 Jbeta primers were used in PCR. Sequencing used immunoSEQ multiplex PCR; TCRdb keeps in-frame clones, though not all of them. The sample yields some 130,000 clones, roughly 77% seen once. Sequenced: PBMCs. The receptors come from a female donor in good health and CMV-seronegative.

This rearrangement joins TRBV5-1 to TRBJ2-7; 11 bases agree with TRBD1. V lost 0 bases to trimming and J lost 6 bases; unmatched junction nucleotides: 2. The CDR3 has 14 residues. Germline values: CDR1 SGHRS, CDR2 YFSETQ. DNA for the CDR3: TGCGCCAGCAGCTTGGAAGGGACAGGGGGCGAGCAGTACTTC. This codes for CASSLEGTGGEQYF.

This sequence joins TRBV6-5 and TRBJ1-1; unclear D gene. This CDR3 comprises 16 residues. Germline V lookup: CDR1 MNHEY, CDR2 SVGAGI. Deletions cut 2 bases from V and 4 bases from J, with 17 bases between. CDR3 sequence: CASSYRGPGSGTEAFF. The CDR3 DNA reads as TGTGCCAGCAGTTACCGAGGTCCGGGGTCGGGCACTGAAGCTTTCTTT.

The chain employs TRBV29-1 and TRBJ2-7; 8 positions agree with TRBD2. With V trimmed by 2 bases and J by 5 bases, 14 bases remained unmatched. CDR1 and CDR2 (germline): SQVTM, ANQGSEA. CDR3 length: 16 residues. The CDR3 loop is CSVENRRSGSIDEQYF. The CDR3 nucleotides read TGCAGCGTTGAAAACAGGAGGAGCGGGAGTATCGACGAGCAGTACTTC.